Presented here are 19 T cell receptor beta chains from one specimen sequenced in a study of blood T cell repertoires in COVID-19. Repertoires were generated with immunoSEQ multiplex PCR, while TCRdb's copy carries only in-frame clones and drops some. The data show 140,000 or so clones, with 75% to 85% seen just once and around 9.6% held by the top ten. The sequenced sample was peripheral blood. These receptor sequences come from a man aged 60-69 years with active or convalescent COVID-19.

The genes are TRBV29-1 and TRBJ1-2; D is possibly TRBD1 (6 bases). Per germline, CDR1 SQVTM and CDR2 ANQGSEA. The CDR3 extends over 15 amino acids. V was trimmed by 6 bases and J by 6 bases, leaving 23 bases between them. The CDR3 here is CSVPGVGAGPDGYTF. For the CDR3, the DNA is TGCAGCGTCCCTGGCGTGGGGGCAGGTCCCGATGGCTACACCTTC.

This chain joins TRBV6-6 and TRBJ2-3, with a possible D match to TRBD1 (6 bases). The V end was cut by 5 bases, the J end by 5 bases, with 14 bases between. The CDR3 length is 14 residues. Germline CDR1 MNHNY, CDR2 SVGAGI (reference sequence). This chain's CDR3 is CASSPRTVQDTQYF. In DNA form, the CDR3 reads TGTGCCAGCAGTCCTCGGACAGTCCAAGATACGCAGTATTTT.

The chain links TRBV30 to TRBJ1-4; tentatively, D is TRBD1 (6 bases). V lost 1 base to trimming and J lost 0 bases, with 27 bases between them. The CDR3 loop spans 21 amino acids. The germline V gene encodes CDR1 GTSNPN and CDR2 SVGIG (reference sequence). The CDR3, as DNA: TGTGCCTGGAGTGCCCCCAACTTAGGCAGGGGAATTCTTGCAACTAATGAAAAACTGTTTTTT. It specifies CAWSAPNLGRGILATNEKLFF.

The CDR3 coding sequence is TGTGCCAGTCAAACACCTAGCGGGGGGCCCTACAATGAGCAGTTCTTC. This gives the protein CASQTPSGGPYNEQFF. This chain joins TRBV19 and TRBJ2-1; 11 nucleotides align to TRBD2. Per germline, CDR1 LNHDA and CDR2 SQIVND (reference sequence). CDR3 length: 16 residues. The V gene end was trimmed by 8 bases and the J gene end by 2 bases; junction bases not matched to a gene: 8.

This rearrangement joins TRBV7-9 to TRBJ2-3; 8 nucleotides match TRBD2. The V gene end was trimmed by 11 bases and the J gene end by 2 bases; junction bases not matched to a gene: 12. Germline V CDR1 and CDR2: SEHNR, FQNEAQ (reference sequence). The CDR3 sequence is 15 residues long. For the CDR3, the DNA is TGTGCCGGGGCCCGGGCGGGGGGAAACACAGATACGCAGTATTTT. Translation gives CAGARAGGNTDTQYF.

J is TRBJ1-2 and V is TRBV19, with D possibly being TRBD1 (5 bases). The germline V and J ends were trimmed by 3 bases and 4 bases, with 15 bases remaining between them. The CDR3 loop spans 15 amino acids. CDR1 and CDR2 (germline): LNHDA, SQIVND (reference sequence). CDR3 in amino acids: CASSMAGRSGYGYTF. The CDR3 DNA reads TGTGCCAGTAGTATGGCAGGGAGGAGTGGCTATGGCTACACCTTC. Using reference TRBV19 and TRBJ1-2 for the parts outside the CDR3, the full variable domain is DGGITQSPKYLFRKEGQNVTLSCEQNLNHDAMYWYRQDPGQGLRLIYYSQIVNDFQKGDIAEGYSVSREKKESFPLTVTSAQKNPTAFYLCASSMAGRSGYGYTFGSGTRLTVV.

The gene calls are TRBV5-6 and TRBJ2-5, with 10 nucleotides matching TRBD2. The CDR3 runs to 16 residues. The germline CDR1 and CDR2 sequences are SGHDT and YYEEEE. The V segment lost 2 bases and the J segment 5 bases; nucleotides outside the gene matches: 9. The CDR3 DNA sequence: TGTGCCAGCAGCTTCATTCTAGCGGGAGTAGATGAGACCCAGTACTTC. Translating gives CASSFILAGVDETQYF.

The chain combines TRBV11-2 with TRBJ2-1; D remains ambiguous. Germline V lookup: CDR1 SGHAT, CDR2 FQNNGV. Trimming shortened V by 3 bases and J by 5 bases, and 2 bases separated the two germline ends. The CDR3 sequence is 11 residues long. The CDR3 DNA follows: TGTGCCAGCAGCTTTAACAATGAGCAGTTCTTC. Translated: CASSFNNEQFF.

This clone was detected only once. The CDR3 DNA follows: TGTGCCAGCAGCCACTACCTACCGGGACTAGCGGGGGAGAGCACAGATACGCAGTATTTT. Translated, it gives CASSHYLPGLAGESTDTQYF. The chain employs TRBV12-1 and TRBJ2-3; TRBD2 is taken as the D call from the table, unchecked against the DNA. TRBV12-1 corresponds to a pseudogene. The CDR3 contains 20 residues.

The gene calls are TRBV11-2 and TRBJ1-2; TRBD1 is a possible D gene (5 bases). Trimming left V 5 bases short and J 2 bases short, with 12 bases between. CDR1 is SGHAT, CDR2 FQNNGV, per germline. The CDR3 runs to 14 residues. The CDR3 here is CASSPDSKNYGYTF. Here the CDR3 DNA reads TGTGCCAGCAGCCCCGACAGCAAAAACTATGGCTACACCTTC. Together with reference TRBV11-2 and TRBJ1-2, the CDR3 gives the full variable domain: EAGVAQSPRYKIIEKRQSVAFWCNPISGHATLYWYQQILGQGPKLLIQFQNNGVVDDSQLPKDRFSAERLKGVDSTLKIQPAKLEDSAVYLCASSPDSKNYGYTFGSGTRLTVV.

V usage is TRBV7-9 and J usage is TRBJ2-1; no firm D call. Germline V gene data show CDR1 as SEHNR and CDR2 as FQNEAQ (reference sequence). Trimming took off 3 bases at V and 0 bases at J, with 6 bases between the two ends. This CDR3 is built from 14 residues. The chain's CDR3 is CASSFSSSYNEQFF. The CDR3 region has the DNA TGTGCCAGCAGCTTTTCGAGCTCCTACAATGAGCAGTTCTTC.

This sequence joins TRBV7-9 and TRBJ1-1; 10 bases line up with TRBD1. Germline-derived CDR1 and CDR2 are SEHNR and FQNEAQ (reference sequence). There are 16 residues in the CDR3. With V trimmed by 5 bases and J by 2 bases, 8 bases remained unmatched. The CDR3 protein is CASSPGQGVINTEAFF. The CDR3 DNA reads as TGTGCCAGCAGCCCCGGACAGGGGGTGATAAACACTGAAGCTTTCTTT.

In nucleotides, the CDR3 is TGTGCCAGCAGCTTAGTTTCGACTAGCGGGGGTGAGCAGTTCTTC. The encoded protein is CASSLVSTSGGEQFF. V and J are TRBV7-9 and TRBJ2-1; 12 nucleotides match TRBD2. Trimming took 1 base from V and 9 from J; bases not matched to a gene: 4. The CDR3 totals 15 residues. The germline V gene has CDR1 SEHNR and CDR2 FQNEAQ (reference sequence).

The chain couples TRBV5-1 to TRBJ1-2; weak D call: TRBD1 (6 bases). Trimming removed 0 bases at V and 0 bases at J, with 12 bases between. There are 16 residues in the CDR3. The germline gives CDR1 SGHRS, CDR2 YFSETQ. The CDR3 bases are TGCGCCAGCAGCTTGGCCGTTCAGGGGTCTAACTATGGCTACACCTTC. Translating gives CASSLAVQGSNYGYTF.

The rearrangement uses TRBV18 and TRBJ1-1, with 8 bases lining up with TRBD1. Germline V gene data show CDR1 as KGHSH and CDR2 as LQKENI. There are 11 residues in the CDR3. J gave up 11 bases and V 4 bases, and 3 bases lay outside the gene matches. In DNA, the CDR3 is TGTGCCAGCTCACAGGACAGGGAGGCTTTCTTT. Encoded protein: CASSQDREAFF.

The chain's CDR3 is CASSYKGHAFF. CDR3 bases: TGTGCCAGCAGTTACAAGGGGCACGCTTTCTTT. The rearrangement joins TRBV6-2 or TRBV6-3 to TRBJ1-1, with D possibly matching TRBD1 (5 bases). This CDR3 has 11 amino acids. Trimming left V 2 bases short and J 11 bases short, with 9 bases between. Germline V gives CDR1 MNHEY, CDR2 SVGEGT.

The CDR3: CASSYTGTSGYNEQFF. CDR3 coding DNA: TGTGCCAGCAGTTACACCGGGACTAGCGGTTACAATGAGCAGTTCTTC. V gene TRBV6-5 combines with J gene TRBJ2-1; 11 bases align to TRBD2. This CDR3 comprises 16 residues. V lost 2 bases and J lost 4; bases outside the gene matches: 4. Germline CDR1 is MNHEY and CDR2 is SVGAGI.

The rearrangement uses TRBV5-1 and TRBJ1-4; 9 bases agree with TRBD1. The CDR3 runs to 16 residues. Germline CDR1 is SGHRS and CDR2 is YFSETQ. The ends lost 4 bases at V and 0 bases at J; junction bases unmatched: 4. The CDR3 loop is CASSRGQGATNEKLFF. CDR3 nucleotide sequence: TGCGCCAGCAGCCGGGGACAGGGTGCAACTAATGAAAAACTGTTTTTT.

The chain combines TRBV7-6 with TRBJ1-5, with a weak D call TRBD1 (6 bases). Trimming pared 5 bases from V and 0 bases from J, leaving 32 bases between. The CDR3 covers 22 residues. Looked up from germline, CDR1 is SGHVS and CDR2 is FNYEAQ. DNA for the CDR3: TGTGCCAGCAGCGCGACCGACCAAAGAACAGGGAGTACCCATTATAGCAATCAGCCCCAGCATTTT. Its protein is CASSATDQRTGSTHYSNQPQHF.